The sequence of this TCR beta chain was determined in a study of response to subunit inactivated influenza vaccine. This clonotype has ten or more counts. What it recognizes is unknown. The study's findings and limits: Researchers suggested that each seasonal influenza vaccination recruits few new T cells.

The CDR3 runs 14 residues. V lost 4 bases and J lost 0, with 6 bases in between. The germline V gene encodes CDR1 MNHEY and CDR2 SMNVEV (reference sequence). TCRdb called the RT-PCR reads again in MiXCR, with one record for every CDR3 protein. The sample includes 450,000 to 600,000 distinct CDR3 sequences, approximately 7.3% of them seen just once. This sample comprised PBMCs from blood, obtained around 25 months after vaccination. V gene TRBV27 combines with J gene TRBJ2-2; a possible D gene is TRBD1 (6 bases). The source of this sequence is a man aged 50-75 years who received an inactivated influenza vaccine. CDR3 amino acids: CASSWTANTGELFF. As DNA, the CDR3 is TGTGCCAGCAGTTGGACAGCGAACACCGGGGAGCTGTTTTTT.